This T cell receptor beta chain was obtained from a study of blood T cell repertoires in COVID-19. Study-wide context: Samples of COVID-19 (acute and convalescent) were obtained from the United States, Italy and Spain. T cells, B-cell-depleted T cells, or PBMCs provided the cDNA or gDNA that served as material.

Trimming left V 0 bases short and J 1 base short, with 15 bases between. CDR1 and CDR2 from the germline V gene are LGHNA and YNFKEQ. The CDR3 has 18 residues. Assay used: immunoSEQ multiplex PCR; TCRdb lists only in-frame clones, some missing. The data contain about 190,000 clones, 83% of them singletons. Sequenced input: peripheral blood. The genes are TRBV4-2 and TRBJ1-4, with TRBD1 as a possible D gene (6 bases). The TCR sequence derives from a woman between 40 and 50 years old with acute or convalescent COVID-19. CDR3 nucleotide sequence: TGTGCCAGCAGCCAAGAAGTAGGGGGGGGAGGAACTAATGAAAAACTGTTTTTT. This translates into CASSQEVGGGGTNEKLFF.